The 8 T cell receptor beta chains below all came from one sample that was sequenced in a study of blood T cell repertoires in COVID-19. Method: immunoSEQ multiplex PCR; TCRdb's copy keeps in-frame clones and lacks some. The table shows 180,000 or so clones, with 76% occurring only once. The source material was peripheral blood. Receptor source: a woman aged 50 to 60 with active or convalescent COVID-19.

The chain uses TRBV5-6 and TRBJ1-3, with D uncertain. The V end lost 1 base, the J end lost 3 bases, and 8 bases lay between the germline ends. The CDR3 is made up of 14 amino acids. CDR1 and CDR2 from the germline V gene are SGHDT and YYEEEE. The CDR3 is CASSLQTLGNTIYF. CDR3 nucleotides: TGTGCCAGCAGCTTGCAGACACTTGGAAACACCATATATTTT.

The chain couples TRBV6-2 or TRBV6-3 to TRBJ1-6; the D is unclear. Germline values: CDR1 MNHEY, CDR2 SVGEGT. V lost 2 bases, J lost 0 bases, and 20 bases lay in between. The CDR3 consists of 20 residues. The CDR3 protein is CASSYPPSLVRSSYNSPLHF. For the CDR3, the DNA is TGTGCCAGCAGTTACCCGCCCTCATTGGTTCGGAGCTCCTATAATTCACCCCTCCACTTT.

The CDR3 region has the DNA TGTGCCAGCAGCAGGACAGGGAACACCGGGGAGCTGTTTTTT. Its protein product is CASSRTGNTGELFF. J is TRBJ2-2 and V is TRBV11-3, with 7 bases identical to TRBD1. V shed 5 bases and J 1 base; nucleotides not matched to a gene: 1. CDR3 length: 14 amino acids. CDR1 and CDR2 (germline): SGHNT, YENEEA.

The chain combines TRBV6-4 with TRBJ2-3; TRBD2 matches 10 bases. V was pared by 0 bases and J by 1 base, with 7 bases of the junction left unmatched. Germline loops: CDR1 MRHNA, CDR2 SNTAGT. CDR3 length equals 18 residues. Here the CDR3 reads CASSDSMWLAGGTDTQYF. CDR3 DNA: TGTGCCAGCAGTGACTCGATGTGGCTAGCGGGGGGCACAGATACGCAGTATTTT.

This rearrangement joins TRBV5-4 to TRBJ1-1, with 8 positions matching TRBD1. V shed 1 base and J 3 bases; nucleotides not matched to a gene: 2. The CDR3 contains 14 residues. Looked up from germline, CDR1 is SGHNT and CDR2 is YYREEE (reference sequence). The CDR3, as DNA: TGTGCCAGCAGCTTGCAGGGGGCGGACACTGAAGCTTTCTTT. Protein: CASSLQGADTEAFF.

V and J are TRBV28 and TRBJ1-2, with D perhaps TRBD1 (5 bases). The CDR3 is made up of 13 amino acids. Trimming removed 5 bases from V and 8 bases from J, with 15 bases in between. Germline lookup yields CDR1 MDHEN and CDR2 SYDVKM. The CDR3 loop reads CASSPGSRRGYTF. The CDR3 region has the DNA TGTGCCAGCAGTCCAGGGTCCCGCCGCGGCTACACCTTC.

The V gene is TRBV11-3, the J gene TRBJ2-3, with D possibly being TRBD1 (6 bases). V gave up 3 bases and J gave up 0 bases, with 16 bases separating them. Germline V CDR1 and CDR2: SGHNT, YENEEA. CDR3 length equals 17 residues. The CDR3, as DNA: TGTGCCAGCAGCTTTGGACAGTTAAATGCTAGCACAGATACGCAGTATTTT. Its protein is CASSFGQLNASTDTQYF.

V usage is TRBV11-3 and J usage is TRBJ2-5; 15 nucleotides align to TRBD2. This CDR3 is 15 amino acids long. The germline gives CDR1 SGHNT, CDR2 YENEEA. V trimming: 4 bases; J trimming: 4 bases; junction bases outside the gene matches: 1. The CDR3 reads CASSWTSGGGETQYF. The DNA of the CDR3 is TGTGCCAGCAGCTGGACTAGCGGGGGGGGAGAGACCCAGTACTTC.